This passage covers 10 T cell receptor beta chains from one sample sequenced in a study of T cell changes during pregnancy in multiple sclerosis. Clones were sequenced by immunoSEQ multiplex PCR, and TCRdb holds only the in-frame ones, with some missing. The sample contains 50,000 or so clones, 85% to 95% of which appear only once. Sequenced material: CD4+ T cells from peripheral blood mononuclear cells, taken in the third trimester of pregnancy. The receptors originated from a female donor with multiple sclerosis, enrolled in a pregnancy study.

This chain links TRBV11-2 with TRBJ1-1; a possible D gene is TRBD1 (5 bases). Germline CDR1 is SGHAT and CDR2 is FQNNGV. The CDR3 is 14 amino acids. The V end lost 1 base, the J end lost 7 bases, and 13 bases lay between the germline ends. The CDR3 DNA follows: TGTGCCAGCAGCTTAGTGAAGGGGATGTTTGAAGCTTTCTTT. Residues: CASSLVKGMFEAFF.

This chain's CDR3 is CATSRDFGGGSYNEQFF. DNA of the CDR3: TGTGCCACCAGCAGAGATTTTGGGGGAGGATCCTACAATGAGCAGTTCTTC. The V gene is TRBV15, the J gene TRBJ2-1; maybe TRBD2 (6 bases). V lost 0 bases to trimming and J lost 1 base, with 13 bases between them. CDR1 LNHNV and CDR2 YYDKDF come from the germline V gene (reference sequence). This CDR3 spans 17 amino acids.

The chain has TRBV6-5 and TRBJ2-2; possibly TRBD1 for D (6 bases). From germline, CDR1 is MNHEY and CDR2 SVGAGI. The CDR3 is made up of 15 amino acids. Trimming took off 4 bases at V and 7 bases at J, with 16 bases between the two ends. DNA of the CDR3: TGTGCCAGCAGTTCAAACCACAGGGTGGTCGGGGAGCTGTTTTTT. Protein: CASSSNHRVVGELFF.

This chain's CDR3 is CASSQDPTGVNIQYF. For the CDR3, the DNA is TGCGCCAGCAGCCAAGACCCAACGGGGGTAAACATTCAGTACTTC. The V call is TRBV4-3, the J call TRBJ2-4; D might be TRBD2 (6 bases). CDR3 length equals 15 residues. V was pared by 0 bases and J by 6 bases, with 12 bases between. Germline CDR1 and CDR2: LGHNA and YSLEER.

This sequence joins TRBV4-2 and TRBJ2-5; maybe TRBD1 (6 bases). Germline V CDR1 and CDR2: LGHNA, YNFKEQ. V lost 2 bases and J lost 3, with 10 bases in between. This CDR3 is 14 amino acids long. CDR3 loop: CASSQPDRKETQYF. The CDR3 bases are TGTGCCAGCAGCCAACCCGACAGGAAAGAGACCCAGTACTTC.

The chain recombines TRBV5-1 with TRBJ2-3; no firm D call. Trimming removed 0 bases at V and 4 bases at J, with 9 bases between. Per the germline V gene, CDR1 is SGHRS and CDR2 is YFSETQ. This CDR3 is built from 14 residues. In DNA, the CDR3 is TGCGCCAGCAGCTTGGAGATGGGCGCAGATACGCAGTATTTT. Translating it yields CASSLEMGADTQYF.

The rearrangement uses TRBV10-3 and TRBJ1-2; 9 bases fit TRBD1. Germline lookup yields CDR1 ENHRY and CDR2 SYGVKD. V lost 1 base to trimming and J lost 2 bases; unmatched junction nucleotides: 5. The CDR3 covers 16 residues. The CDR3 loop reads CAISEFVQGANYGYTF. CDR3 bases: TGTGCCATCAGTGAGTTTGTACAGGGGGCAAACTATGGCTACACCTTC.

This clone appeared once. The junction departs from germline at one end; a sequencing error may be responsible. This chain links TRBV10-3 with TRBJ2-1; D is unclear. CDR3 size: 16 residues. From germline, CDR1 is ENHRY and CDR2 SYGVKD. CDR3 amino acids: CAISESNSFSDNEQFF. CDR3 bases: TGTGCCATCAGTGAGTCTAACTCGTTCTCCGACAATGAGCAGTTCTTC.

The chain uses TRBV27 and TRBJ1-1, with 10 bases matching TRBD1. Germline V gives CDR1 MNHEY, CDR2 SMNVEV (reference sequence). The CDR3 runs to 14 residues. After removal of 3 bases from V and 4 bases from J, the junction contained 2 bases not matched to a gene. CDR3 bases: TGTGCCAGCAGTTTTAGGGACAGGGGCACTGAAGCTTTCTTT. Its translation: CASSFRDRGTEAFF.

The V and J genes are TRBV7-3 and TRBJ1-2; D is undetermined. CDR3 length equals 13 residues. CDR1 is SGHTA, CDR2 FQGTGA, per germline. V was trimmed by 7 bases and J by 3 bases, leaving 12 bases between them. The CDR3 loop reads CASTASRDYGYTF. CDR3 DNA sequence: TGTGCCAGCACCGCCTCGAGGGACTATGGCTACACCTTC.